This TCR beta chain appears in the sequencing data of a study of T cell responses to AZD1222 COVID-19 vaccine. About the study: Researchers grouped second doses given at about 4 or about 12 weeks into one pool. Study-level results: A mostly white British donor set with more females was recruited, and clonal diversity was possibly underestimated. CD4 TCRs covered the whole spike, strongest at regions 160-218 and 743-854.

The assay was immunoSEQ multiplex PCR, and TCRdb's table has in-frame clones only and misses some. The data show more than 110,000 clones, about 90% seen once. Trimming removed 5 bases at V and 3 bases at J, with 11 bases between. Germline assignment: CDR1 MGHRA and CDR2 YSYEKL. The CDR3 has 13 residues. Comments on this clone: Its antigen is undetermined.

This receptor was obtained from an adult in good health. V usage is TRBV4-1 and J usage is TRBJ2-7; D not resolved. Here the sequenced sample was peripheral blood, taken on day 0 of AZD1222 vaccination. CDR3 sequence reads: CASSDSMSYEQYF. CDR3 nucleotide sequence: TGCGCCAGCAGCGACTCGATGAGCTACGAGCAGTACTTC.